This T cell receptor (beta chain) was observed in a study of OX40 agonist ivuxolimab in advanced cancers. Study details: Patients with prior anti-PD-1, anti-PD-L1 or anti-CTLA-4 therapy were eligible; 40% had some.

Autoimmune disease history or systemic immunosuppression barred patients. The CDR3 contains 17 residues. Per germline, CDR1 SGDLS and CDR2 YYNGEE. V shed 4 bases, J shed 1 base, and the junction held 13 bases outside the gene matches. Sequencing used immunoSEQ multiplex PCR; TCRdb keeps in-frame clones, though not all of them. The data contain 55,000 to 80,000 clones, around 80% of them seen just once; the ten biggest clones take up about 2.4%. Sample: CD4+ or CD8+ T cells sorted from blood, taken in a trial of the OX40 agonist ivuxolimab. The TCR comes from an adult with an advanced solid tumor such as melanoma, head and neck, liver or kidney cancer. This chain connects TRBV9 to TRBJ2-7, with 8 bases identical to TRBD2. CDR3 sequence: CASSRRGREVRSYEQYF. The CDR3 DNA reads TGTGCCAGCAGCAGAAGAGGGCGGGAGGTTCGATCCTACGAGCAGTACTTC.